Sequencing of this TCR beta chain was carried out in a study of glioma-infiltrating T cells. At the level of the study: Glioblastomas were WHO grade IV, sampled at first diagnosis; low-grade were grade II. Blood libraries targeted about 4- to 10-fold coverage of 1 million or so T cells.

The CDR3 has 14 residues. V lost 4 bases, J lost 0 bases, and 8 bases lay in between. Germline CDR1 and CDR2: SGHVS and FQNEAQ. TCR alpha and beta CDR3 regions were amplified from RNA using iRepertoire nested multiplex PCR. One-step reverse transcription and amplification started from approximately 100-400 ng of tissue mRNA or PBMC total RNA. TCRdb redid the calling of the multiplex PCR reads with MiXCR, one entry per CDR3 protein. The sample includes fewer than 500,000 distinct CDR3 sequences, 41% seen only once; the top ten take around 12%. This clonotype appeared many times. The antigen is unknown. Study results and limitations: Tissue-blood divergence was below expectation in non-neoplastic patients, above in gliomas.

Sequenced input: glioma tissue, nonneoplastic brain tissue, or PBMCs (not recorded which). V gene TRBV7-8 combines with J gene TRBJ2-3; D is unresolved. The TCR originated in a human donor with low-grade glioma or glioblastoma, undergoing nonglioma brain surgery, or in good health (not recorded which). The CDR3 region has the DNA TGTGCCAGCAGCTCGCGAACTAGCACAGATACGCAGTATTTT. Amino acids: CASSSRTSTDTQYF.